A selection of T cell receptor beta chains follows, all from one sample in a study of blood T cells in healthy people across ages. MiXCR was run by TCRdb on the 5' RACE reads, yielding one entry per CDR3 protein. This table holds roughly 1,100,000 distinct CDR3 sequences, less than 25% found once. These data also formed part of another study, on T cells of mothers and their children.

Sequencing was performed on blood. These receptors were collected from a girl aged 2-10 years in good health. The CDR3 runs from the conserved cysteine through the conserved F or W. The D gene is left open where the match is weak. Size values are once, few and many counts, or a class for expanded clones, and some rows have none.

-	few	TRBJ1-1	TRBV5-1	CASRRGGNTEAFF	TGCGCCAGCAGAAGAGGGGGGAACACTGAAGCTTTCTTT
TRBD1	-	TRBJ2-5	TRBV7-2	CASSGPSQGADETQYF	TGTGCCAGCAGCGGACCCTCCCAGGGGGCGGACGAGACCCAGTACTTC
-	-	TRBJ1-6	TRBV12-3/TRBV12-4	CASSPRGESPLHF	TGTGCCAGCAGCCCCCGGGGGGAGTCACCCCTCCACTTT
TRBD2	-	TRBJ2-7	TRBV12-3/TRBV12-4	CASSRGTSLPLYEQYF	TGTGCCAGCAGCAGAGGGACTAGCCTCCCCTTATACGAGCAGTACTTC
TRBD1	-	TRBJ2-5	TRBV7-9	CASSLVQGALVETQYF	TGTGCCAGCAGCTTAGTTCAGGGGGCATTGGTAGAGACCCAGTACTTC
-	few	TRBJ2-1	TRBV7-9	CASSSMVARNYNEQFF	TGTGCCAGCAGCTCGATGGTCGCCAGAAACTACAATGAGCAGTTCTTC
TRBD1	-	TRBJ2-7	TRBV13	CASSTWGQGESYEQYF	TGTGCCAGCAGCACCTGGGGACAGGGAGAAAGCTACGAGCAGTACTTC
-	few	TRBJ2-1	TRBV3-1	CASSQANSGVRNEQFF	TGTGCCAGCAGCCAAGCTAATTCGGGAGTGCGGAATGAGCAGTTCTTC
-	-	TRBJ1-1	TRBV29-1	CSVGQANTEAFF	TGCAGCGTTGGGCAGGCGAACACTGAAGCTTTCTTT
-	few	TRBJ2-7	TRBV12-5	CASGLALGQRDSYEQYF	TGTGCTAGTGGTTTGGCCCTAGGACAGAGGGACTCCTACGAGCAGTACTTC
-	few	TRBJ1-1	TRBV27	CASSLFGGEAFF	TGTGCCAGCAGTTTATTCGGCGGTGAAGCTTTCTTT
-	-	TRBJ1-2	TRBV4-2	CASSQEGGAGYTF	TGTGCCAGCAGCCAAGAGGGGGGGGCAGGCTACACCTTC
TRBD2	few	TRBJ2-3	TRBV10-3	CAISVPSGDTQYF	TGTGCCATCAGTGTGCCTAGCGGAGATACGCAGTATTTT
-	-	TRBJ1-6	TRBV10-3	CATDGGMGSPLHF	TGTGCGACGGACGGGGGCATGGGTTCACCCCTCCACTTT
TRBD1	few	TRBJ1-2	TRBV7-9	CASSLGSGTENYGYTF	TGTGCCAGCAGCTTAGGGTCAGGGACAGAAAACTATGGCTACACCTTC
TRBD1	-	TRBJ2-2	TRBV6-5	CASSYTSGTDNTGELFF	TGTGCCAGCAGTTACACCTCCGGGACAGATAACACCGGGGAGCTGTTTTTT
TRBD1	-	TRBJ2-1	TRBV2	CASSDLGDRGYNEQFF	TGTGCCAGCAGTGATTTAGGGGACAGGGGGTACAATGAGCAGTTCTTC
-	few	TRBJ2-5	TRBV4-1	CASSQEDEYQETQYF	TGCGCCAGCAGCCAAGAGGACGAGTACCAAGAGACCCAGTACTTC
-	-	TRBJ2-1	TRBV11-2	CASSLGGPDNEQFF	TGTGCCAGCAGCTTAGGCGGACCTGACAATGAGCAGTTCTTC
-	-	TRBJ1-3	TRBV12-3/TRBV12-4	CASSFYGGNTIYF	TGTGCCAGCAGTTTCTACGGGGGAAACACCATATATTTT
TRBD1	few	TRBJ2-7	TRBV7-2	CASSPARGPYEQYF	TGTGCCAGCAGCCCGGCCAGGGGGCCCTACGAGCAGTACTTC
TRBD2	-	TRBJ2-1	TRBV7-9	CASSLKGLGGGNEQFF	TGTGCCAGCAGCTTAAAAGGACTAGGCGGCGGCAATGAGCAGTTCTTC
-	-	TRBJ1-1	TRBV5-1	CASSPSKLLTNTEAFF	TGCGCCAGCAGCCCCTCGAAACTCCTCACGAACACTGAAGCTTTCTTT
-	few	TRBJ2-7	TRBV10-2	CASRDPSRTVLYEQYF	TGCGCCAGCCGAGATCCTAGCAGGACAGTCCTTTACGAGCAGTACTTC
-	-	TRBJ1-1	TRBV5-1	CASSTGQYVLEAFF	TGCGCCAGCAGCACCGGACAGTATGTTTTGGAAGCTTTCTTT
-	few	TRBJ1-3	TRBV24-1	CATSDFSYCPRNTIYF	TGTGCCACCAGTGATTTCTCTTATTGCCCGCGAAACACCATATATTTT
-	-	TRBJ1-4	TRBV27	CASSSSGKGYGKLFF	TGTGCCAGCAGTTCTTCAGGGAAAGGATACGGAAAACTGTTTTTT
-	-	TRBJ2-6	TRBV7-9	CASSPPGVLTF	TGTGCCAGCAGCCCCCCCGGCGTCCTGACTTTC
-	few	TRBJ1-1	TRBV28	CASRRVHMNTEAFF	TGTGCCAGCAGGCGGGTTCACATGAACACTGAAGCTTTCTTT
-	few	TRBJ2-6	TRBV29-1	CSVVNRESGANVLTF	TGCAGCGTTGTAAACAGGGAGAGTGGGGCCAACGTCCTGACTTTC
-	few	TRBJ2-3	TRBV29-1	CSVEVGGADTQYF	TGCAGCGTTGAAGTCGGTGGGGCAGATACGCAGTATTTT
-	-	TRBJ1-2	TRBV28	CASSSLYRAPGYTF	TGTGCCAGCAGTTCCCTTTACAGGGCGCCTGGCTACACCTTC
-	few	TRBJ2-1	TRBV28	CASLGTPNEQFF	TGTGCCAGCCTTGGTACCCCGAATGAGCAGTTCTTC
-	few	TRBJ2-7	TRBV28	CAVTGPTYEQYF	TGTGCCGTAACGGGCCCTACCTACGAGCAGTACTTC
-	few	TRBJ2-5	TRBV7-9	CASSWPTAGETQYF	TGTGCCAGCAGCTGGCCTACAGCCGGAGAGACCCAGTACTTC
-	few	TRBJ2-1	TRBV7-2	CASSLGVNREQFF	TGTGCCAGCAGCTTAGGCGTTAACAGGGAGCAGTTCTTC
-	few	TRBJ1-1	TRBV7-8	CASSLGIVAEAFF	TGTGCCAGCAGCTTAGGGATTGTCGCTGAAGCTTTCTTT
-	few	TRBJ2-7	TRBV7-2	CASSLDMNSYEQYF	TGTGCCAGCAGCTTGGACATGAACTCCTACGAGCAGTACTTC
TRBD2	few	TRBJ2-7	TRBV4-2	CASSHLAGSIYEQYF	TGTGCCAGCAGCCACCTAGCGGGGAGCATCTACGAGCAGTACTTC
TRBD2	-	TRBJ2-7	TRBV7-2	CASSLGASGGREQYF	TGTGCCAGCAGCTTAGGAGCTAGCGGGGGTCGCGAGCAGTACTTC
-	many	TRBJ2-7	TRBV7-2	CASSLVILANEQYF	TGTGCCAGCAGCTTAGTTATACTAGCCAACGAGCAGTACTTC
-	-	TRBJ2-7	TRBV14	CASSQVPFSEQYF	TGTGCCAGCAGCCAAGTCCCCTTCTCAGAGCAGTACTTC
-	-	TRBJ1-1	TRBV6-2/TRBV6-3	CASSYGWTEAFF	TGTGCCAGCAGTTACGGGTGGACTGAAGCTTTCTTT
-	-	TRBJ2-3	TRBV10-2	CASSGGADTQYF	TGCGCCAGCAGTGGGGGGGCAGATACGCAGTATTTT
TRBD2	few	TRBJ2-7	TRBV7-3	CASSAIAGGPSEQYF	TGTGCCAGCAGCGCTATAGCGGGAGGGCCAAGTGAGCAGTACTTC
TRBD1	-	TRBJ2-3	TRBV20-1	CSARGEGQGYTQYF	TGCAGTGCTAGAGGGGAGGGACAGGGGTATACGCAGTATTTT
-	few	TRBJ2-5	TRBV7-9	CASPPSSDQETQYF	TGTGCCAGCCCACCCTCTAGCGACCAAGAGACCCAGTACTTC
-	-	TRBJ1-1	TRBV28	CASSFDRSQAFF	TGTGCCAGCAGTTTCGACCGGAGCCAAGCTTTCTTT